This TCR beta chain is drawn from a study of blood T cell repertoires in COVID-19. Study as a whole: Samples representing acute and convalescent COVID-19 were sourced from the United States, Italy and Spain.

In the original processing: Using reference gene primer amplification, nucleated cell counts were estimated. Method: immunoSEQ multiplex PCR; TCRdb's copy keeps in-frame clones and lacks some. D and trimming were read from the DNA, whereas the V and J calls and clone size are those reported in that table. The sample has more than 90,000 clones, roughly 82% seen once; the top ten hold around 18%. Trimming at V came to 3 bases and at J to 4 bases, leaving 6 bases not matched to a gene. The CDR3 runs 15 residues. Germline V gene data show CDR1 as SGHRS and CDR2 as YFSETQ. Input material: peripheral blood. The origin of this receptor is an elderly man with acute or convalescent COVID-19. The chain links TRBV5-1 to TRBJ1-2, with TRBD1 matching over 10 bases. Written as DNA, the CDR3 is TGCGCCAGCAGCTCCGCGACAGGGGGCACCTATGGCTACACCTTC. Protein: CASSSATGGTYGYTF.